Listed below are T cell receptor beta chains from one sample, sequenced in a study of blood T cell repertoires in COVID-19. Repertoires were generated with immunoSEQ multiplex PCR, while TCRdb's copy carries only in-frame clones and drops some. The top ten hold under 25% of the sample, which has some 59,000 clones, over 60% seen once. The sequenced sample consisted of peripheral blood. The receptors derive from a man aged 25 to 40 with COVID-19, enrolled during active disease. The CDR3 runs from the conserved cysteine through the conserved F or W. Fields, in order: V gene, clone size, D gene, J gene, CDR3 protein, CDR3 DNA. The D gene is left open where the match is weak. The listing skips clone size in some rows; elsewhere it reads once, few, many or a size class.

v_gene: TRBV10-3; abundance: NA; d_gene: NA; j_gene: TRBJ2-7; CDR3aa: CAISESGEQYF; CDR3nt: TGTGCCATCAGTGAGTCCGGCGAGCAGTACTTC
v_gene: TRBV4-1; abundance: NA; d_gene: TRBD1; j_gene: TRBJ1-3; CDR3aa: CASSPLEGGYGNTIYF; CDR3nt: TGCGCCAGCAGCCCGCTTGAAGGGGGCTACGGAAACACCATATATTTT
v_gene: TRBV29-1; abundance: NA; d_gene: TRBD1; j_gene: TRBJ1-2; CDR3aa: CSVRGQSYGYTF; CDR3nt: TGCAGCGTCAGGGGGCAAAGCTATGGCTATACCTTC
v_gene: TRBV9; abundance: NA; d_gene: TRBD1; j_gene: TRBJ2-7; CDR3aa: CASSARDRLLPSSYEQYF; CDR3nt: TGTGCCAGCAGCGCCCGGGACAGGCTTCTACCTTCTTCCTACGAGCAGTACTTC
v_gene: TRBV19; abundance: NA; d_gene: NA; j_gene: TRBJ2-1; CDR3aa: CASSIGERMGSYNEQFF; CDR3nt: TGTGCCAGTAGTATAGGGGAGCGGATGGGGTCCTACAATGAGCAGTTCTTC
v_gene: TRBV7-9; abundance: NA; d_gene: NA; j_gene: TRBJ2-7; CDR3aa: CASSLVNAGQFYF; CDR3nt: TGTGCCAGCAGCTTGGTTAATGCGGGGCAATTTTACTTC
v_gene: TRBV28; abundance: NA; d_gene: TRBD1; j_gene: TRBJ2-7; CDR3aa: CASRSTGGIFYEQYF; CDR3nt: TGTGCCAGCAGATCCACAGGGGGCATTTTCTACGAGCAGTACTTC
v_gene: TRBV7-9; abundance: NA; d_gene: NA; j_gene: TRBJ1-2; CDR3aa: CASSPGGAYGYTF; CDR3nt: TGTGCCAGCAGCCCCGGGGGAGCCTATGGCTACACCTTC
v_gene: TRBV5-8; abundance: NA; d_gene: NA; j_gene: TRBJ2-1; CDR3aa: CASSFWAGFSSYNEQFF; CDR3nt: TGTGCCAGCAGCTTCTGGGCGGGTTTTAGCTCCTACAATGAGCAGTTCTTC
v_gene: TRBV30; abundance: few; d_gene: NA; j_gene: TRBJ1-1; CDR3aa: CAWSVGRDMNTEAFF; CDR3nt: TGTGCCTGGAGTGTAGGCAGGGACATGAACACTGAAGCTTTCTTT
v_gene: TRBV18; abundance: NA; d_gene: TRBD1; j_gene: TRBJ1-1; CDR3aa: CASSRDRGTNTEAFF; CDR3nt: TGTGCCAGCTCACGCGACAGGGGTACGAACACTGAAGCTTTCTTT
v_gene: TRBV3-1/TRBV3-2; abundance: NA; d_gene: TRBD1; j_gene: TRBJ1-1; CDR3aa: CASSRDRGPLGNTEAFF; CDR3nt: TGTGCCAGCAGCCGCGACAGGGGGCCCTTGGGGAACACTGAAGCTTTCTTT
v_gene: TRBV7-2; abundance: NA; d_gene: NA; j_gene: TRBJ1-2; CDR3aa: CASSLPGSYGYTF; CDR3nt: TGTGCCAGCAGCTTGCCAGGCTCCTATGGCTACACCTTC
v_gene: TRBV18; abundance: NA; d_gene: NA; j_gene: TRBJ1-2; CDR3aa: CASSPPLGGYGYTF; CDR3nt: TGTGCCAGCTCACCGCCGCTCGGGGGCTATGGCTACACCTTC
v_gene: TRBV19; abundance: NA; d_gene: TRBD1; j_gene: TRBJ2-2; CDR3aa: CASRDPGQGVAGELFF; CDR3nt: TGTGCCAGTAGAGATCCGGGACAGGGGGTCGCCGGGGAGCTGTTTTTT
v_gene: TRBV5-4; abundance: once; d_gene: NA; j_gene: TRBJ2-1; CDR3aa: CASTIYNEQFF; CDR3nt: TGTGCCAGCACCATCTACAATGAGCAGTTCTTC
v_gene: TRBV6-5; abundance: NA; d_gene: NA; j_gene: TRBJ2-3; CDR3aa: CASSYGGLSTDTQYF; CDR3nt: TGTGCCAGCTCTTACGGCGGGTTGAGCACAGATACGCAGTATTTT
v_gene: TRBV28; abundance: few; d_gene: NA; j_gene: TRBJ1-5; CDR3aa: CASRPQGGAHQPQHF; CDR3nt: TGTGCCAGCAGGCCTCAAGGGGGGGCCCATCAGCCCCAGCATTTT
v_gene: TRBV4-3; abundance: NA; d_gene: TRBD1; j_gene: TRBJ1-2; CDR3aa: CASSQYRGMNYGYTF; CDR3nt: TGCGCCAGCAGCCAGTACAGGGGGATGAACTATGGCTACACCTTC
v_gene: TRBV5-6; abundance: NA; d_gene: NA; j_gene: TRBJ1-5; CDR3aa: CASSLHGTLHQPQHF; CDR3nt: TGTGCCAGCAGCCTACACGGGACACTCCATCAGCCCCAGCATTTT
v_gene: TRBV7-9; abundance: NA; d_gene: NA; j_gene: TRBJ1-1; CDR3aa: CASRPPVGGPMNTEAFF; CDR3nt: TGTGCCAGCAGGCCCCCCGTCGGGGGTCCGATGAACACTGAAGCTTTCTTT
v_gene: TRBV25-1; abundance: few; d_gene: NA; j_gene: TRBJ2-7; CDR3aa: CASSEALGGEPYEQYF; CDR3nt: TGTGCCAGCAGTGAAGCCCTGGGCGGGGAACCCTACGAGCAGTACTTC
v_gene: TRBV10-1; abundance: few; d_gene: NA; j_gene: TRBJ1-1; CDR3aa: CASSASDSENTEAFF; CDR3nt: TGCGCCAGCAGTGCCTCGGACAGTGAGAACACTGAAGCTTTCTTT
v_gene: TRBV28; abundance: NA; d_gene: TRBD1; j_gene: TRBJ1-2; CDR3aa: CASRSTGQGSRYGYTF; CDR3nt: TGTGCCAGCAGATCCACGGGACAGGGATCTCGTTATGGCTACACCTTC
v_gene: TRBV7-2; abundance: NA; d_gene: TRBD2; j_gene: TRBJ2-2; CDR3aa: CASSPAPGLAGELFF; CDR3nt: TGTGCCAGCAGCCCGGCGCCGGGACTAGCCGGGGAGCTGTTTTTT
v_gene: TRBV10-3; abundance: NA; d_gene: NA; j_gene: TRBJ1-2; CDR3aa: CAISRDGSYGYTF; CDR3nt: TGTGCCATCTCTAGGGATGGGAGCTATGGCTACACCTTC
v_gene: TRBV11-2; abundance: NA; d_gene: TRBD1; j_gene: TRBJ1-5; CDR3aa: CASSLGGGDQPQHF; CDR3nt: TGTGCCAGCAGCTTAGGAGGGGGCGATCAGCCCCAGCATTTT
v_gene: TRBV3-1/TRBV3-2; abundance: NA; d_gene: NA; j_gene: TRBJ1-2; CDR3aa: CASSQDGKWNYGYTF; CDR3nt: TGTGCCAGCAGCCAAGACGGGAAGTGGAACTATGGCTACACCTTC
v_gene: TRBV14; abundance: NA; d_gene: TRBD1; j_gene: TRBJ2-2; CDR3aa: CASSRTGAGELFF; CDR3nt: TGTGCCAGCAGCCGTACAGGGGCCGGGGAGCTGTTTTTT
v_gene: TRBV5-1; abundance: NA; d_gene: TRBD1; j_gene: TRBJ1-1; CDR3aa: CASSLLSGQLNTEAFF; CDR3nt: TGCGCCAGCAGCTTATTGTCGGGACAGCTGAACACTGAAGCTTTCTTT
v_gene: TRBV5-5; abundance: NA; d_gene: NA; j_gene: TRBJ1-4; CDR3aa: CASSLTGSGEKLFF; CDR3nt: TGTGCCAGCAGCTTGACAGGGTCAGGTGAAAAACTGTTTTTT